The rows below give T cell receptor beta chains drawn from one sample of a study of blood T cell repertoires in COVID-19. Method: immunoSEQ multiplex PCR; TCRdb's copy keeps in-frame clones and lacks some. The sample contains almost 250,000 clones, roughly 91% of which appear only once. The sample taken for sequencing was PBMCs or T cells enriched from blood (not recorded which). These receptors came from a woman aged 25 to 39 who had recovered from COVID-19. The CDR3 runs from the conserved cysteine through the conserved F or W. A D gene is named only where the DNA matches it firmly. Rows may omit the clone size; those that give it use once, few, many or a size class.

TRBV28	TRBD1	.	TRBJ1-2	CASSLETGQGYTF	TGTGCCAGCAGTCTCGAGACAGGGCAGGGCTACACCTTC
TRBV9	TRBD1	.	TRBJ2-5	CASSVADRVSETQYF	TGTGCCAGCAGCGTAGCGGACAGGGTATCAGAGACCCAGTACTTC
TRBV30	.	once	TRBJ2-1	CAWTNYNEQFF	TGTGCCTGGACAAACTACAATGAGCAGTTCTTC
TRBV3-1/TRBV3-2	.	once	TRBJ1-4	CASSPQWARGYEKLFF	TGTGCCAGCAGCCCCCAATGGGCCAGGGGATACGAAAAACTGTTTTTT
TRBV9	TRBD1	.	TRBJ2-7	CASSAQTGGGYEQYF	TGTGCCAGCAGCGCACAGACAGGGGGCGGGTACGAGCAGTACTTC
TRBV4-3	TRBD1	.	TRBJ2-7	CASSRGPGQGYEQYF	TGCGCCAGCAGCCGAGGACCGGGACAGGGCTACGAGCAGTACTTC
TRBV5-1	TRBD2	.	TRBJ2-1	CASSLAFVAGVSEQFF	TGCGCCAGCAGCTTGGCCTTTGTAGCGGGAGTATCTGAGCAGTTCTTC
TRBV4-2	TRBD2	.	TRBJ2-1	CASSQILGLAGNEQFF	TGTGCCAGCAGCCAGATACTCGGACTAGCGGGAAATGAGCAGTTCTTC
TRBV2	.	.	TRBJ2-7	CASSGGRRGDYEQYF	TGTGCCAGCAGCGGGGGGCGCAGGGGAGACTACGAGCAGTACTTC
TRBV6-5	.	.	TRBJ1-4	CASSGDGKLFF	TGTGCCTCCTCGGGTGACGGAAAACTGTTTTTT
TRBV27	.	.	TRBJ1-1	CASHGGAGRLKTEAFF	TGTGCCAGCCACGGGGGGGCAGGGCGGTTGAAAACTGAAGCTTTCTTT
TRBV11-2	.	.	TRBJ2-7	CASSYYQQYEQYF	TGTGCCAGCAGCTACTACCAACAATACGAGCAGTACTTC
TRBV11-2	.	.	TRBJ2-5	CASSPTAALLQETQYF	TGTGCCAGCAGCCCTACGGCGGCACTTCTCCAAGAGACCCAGTACTTC
TRBV25-1	TRBD2	.	TRBJ2-2	CASSVLAGVDDTGELFF	TGTGCCAGCAGTGTGCTAGCGGGAGTTGACGACACCGGGGAGCTGTTTTTT
TRBV4-3	TRBD2	.	TRBJ2-1	CASSQEGLAYNEQFF	TGCGCCAGCAGCCAAGAAGGACTAGCTTACAATGAGCAGTTCTTC
TRBV4-1	.	.	TRBJ1-6	CASQAGAARNSPLHF	TGCGCCAGCCAAGCAGGGGCCGCCCGGAATTCACCCCTCCACTTT